One and the same sample provided the 28 T cell receptor beta chains below, sequenced in a study of blood T cell repertoires in COVID-19. Clones were sequenced by immunoSEQ multiplex PCR, and TCRdb holds only the in-frame ones, with some missing. This table holds roughly 200,000 clones, roughly 88% found once. Sequencing was performed on peripheral blood. These receptors were taken from a human donor with active or convalescent COVID-19. The donor label of this sample is uncertain.

This chain joins TRBV4-2 and TRBJ2-1; D gene unclear. The CDR3 covers 11 residues. The germline V and J ends were trimmed by 2 bases and 8 bases, with 4 bases remaining between them. CDR1 LGHNA and CDR2 YNFKEQ come from the germline V gene. CDR3 residues: CASSQSYEQFF. The CDR3 nucleotides read TGTGCCAGCAGCCAATCATATGAGCAGTTCTTC.

The rearrangement uses TRBV28 and TRBJ1-4; the match to TRBD1 covers 10 bases. V was pared by 6 bases and J by 6 bases, with 7 bases of the junction left unmatched. The CDR3 spans 15 residues. Germline V gene data show CDR1 as MDHEN and CDR2 as SYDVKM. DNA for the CDR3: TGTGCCAGCAGCGCGTCCGGGACAGGGGATGAAAAACTGTTTTTT. The encoded protein is CASSASGTGDEKLFF.

This clone has only one observation. The rearrangement joins TRBV10-3 to TRBJ2-4; D may be TRBD2 (5 bases). The germline gives CDR1 ENHRY, CDR2 SYGVKD. The CDR3 sequence is 14 residues long. V gave up 2 bases and J gave up 2 bases, with 7 bases separating them. The CDR3 DNA reads TGTGCCATCAGTGAGGACGGGACCAAAAACATTCAGTACTTC. Translation: CAISEDGTKNIQYF.

This chain links TRBV5-1 with TRBJ1-2, with 11 nucleotides matching TRBD1. CDR3 length equals 14 residues. The ends lost 1 base at V and 6 bases at J; junction bases unmatched: 2. The germline V gene has CDR1 SGHRS and CDR2 YFSETQ. This CDR3 is CASSLRGQGDGYTF. As DNA, the CDR3 is TGCGCCAGCAGCTTGAGGGGACAGGGGGATGGCTACACCTTC.

The chain joins TRBV29-1 to TRBJ2-3; TRBD2 matches at 7 bases. The CDR3 is 13 residues long. V shed 6 bases, J shed 2 bases, and the junction held 5 bases outside the gene matches. Germline values: CDR1 SQVTM, CDR2 ANQGSEA. CDR3 amino acids: CSVDSGSTDTQYF. CDR3 nucleotides: TGCAGCGTAGATAGCGGGTCCACAGATACGCAGTATTTT.

This clone has a handful of counts. The V gene is TRBV18, the J gene TRBJ2-7; no reliable D call. Trimming pared 0 bases from V and 0 bases from J, leaving 9 bases between. The CDR3 has 15 residues. Germline values: CDR1 KGHSH, CDR2 LQKENI. CDR3 bases: TGTGCCAGCTCACCACCGGGCATAAGCTCCTACGAGCAGTACTTC. It specifies CASSPPGISSYEQYF.

The DNA of the CDR3 is TGTGCCAGCAGCAAGGAAGGGAGGAGGGGATACAATGAGCAGTTCTTC. Residues: CASSKEGRRGYNEQFF. The chain joins TRBV14 to TRBJ2-1, with TRBD2 as a possible D gene (6 bases). V lost 5 bases to trimming and J lost 4 bases, with 18 bases between them. Looked up from germline, CDR1 is SGHDN and CDR2 is FVKESK. CDR3 size: 16 residues.

The genes are TRBV4-1 and TRBJ1-3; 7 nucleotides match TRBD1. CDR3 size: 17 residues. The V and J ends lost 1 base and 0 bases, in that order; junction bases with no gene match: 6. Germline loops: CDR1 MGHRA, CDR2 YSYEKL. CDR3 bases: TGCGCCAGCAGCCAAGGGACAGGAGACTTCTCTGGAAACACCATATATTTT. Its protein is CASSQGTGDFSGNTIYF.

The chain is built from TRBV7-2 and TRBJ1-5, with D perhaps TRBD1 (6 bases). From germline, CDR1 is SGHTA and CDR2 FQGNSA. The CDR3 is 16 residues long. Trimming left V 5 bases short and J 1 base short, with 15 bases between. CDR3 DNA: TGTGCCAGCAGCCCGTGGGGGGGGCGGAGCAATCAGCCCCAGCATTTT. Protein product: CASSPWGGRSNQPQHF.

A single count supports this clone. J is TRBJ1-4 and V is TRBV7-2, with D possibly being TRBD1 (6 bases). CDR1 is SGHTA, CDR2 FQGNSA, per germline. The V gene lost 6 bases and the J gene lost 6 bases, with 26 bases spanning the gap. The CDR3 contains 18 residues. CDR3 coding DNA: TGTGCCAGCAGTTGGGGGCGATCCGGCCTCCGGAATTATGAAAAACTGTTTTTT. Translating gives CASSWGRSGLRNYEKLFF.

The genes are TRBV19 and TRBJ2-2; possibly TRBD2 for D (7 bases). From germline, CDR1 is LNHDA and CDR2 SQIVND (reference sequence). Trimming removed 3 bases at V and 4 bases at J, with 15 bases between. The CDR3 totals 16 residues. CDR3 DNA: TGTGCCAGTAGTATCGCGGGGGCCCGATCCACCGGGGAGCTGTTTTTT. Encoded protein: CASSIAGARSTGELFF. Full variable domain (remainder filled in from reference TRBV19 and TRBJ2-2): DGGITQSPKYLFRKEGQNVTLSCEQNLNHDAMYWYRQDPGQGLRLIYYSQIVNDFQKGDIAEGYSVSREKKESFPLTVTSAQKNPTAFYLCASSIAGARSTGELFFGEGSRLTVL.

This clone was observed a single time. The DNA for the CDR3 is TGTGCCAGCAGCCGAAGCATGAACACCGGGGAGCTGTTTTTT. Its protein is CASSRSMNTGELFF. V gene TRBV3-1 (or the pseudogene TRBV3-2) combines with J gene TRBJ2-2; D remains unclear. Germline CDR1 and CDR2: LGHDT and YNNKEL (reference sequence). V lost 4 bases and J 1 base, leaving 7 bases between the germline ends. This CDR3 is 14 amino acids long.

This sequence joins TRBV4-1 and TRBJ2-3, with D possibly being TRBD1 (5 bases). The germline V gene encodes CDR1 MGHRA and CDR2 YSYEKL. The CDR3 runs 16 residues. V was cut by 4 bases and J by 2 bases, with 16 bases left in between. The CDR3 loop reads CASSRRVIPTTDTQYF. CDR3 sequence (DNA): TGCGCCAGCAGCCGCAGGGTAATACCAACCACAGATACGCAGTATTTT.

The V gene is TRBV21-1, the J gene TRBJ1-4; TRBD1, the table's D call, lacks a check against the DNA. TRBV21-1 is a documented pseudogene. This CDR3 comprises 14 residues. Written as DNA, the CDR3 is TGTGCCAGCAGCAACCGGGACAGGGACGAAAAACTGTTTTTT. This encodes CASSNRDRDEKLFF.

This chain links TRBV5-6 with TRBJ2-7, with 7 bases identical to TRBD1. The CDR3 length is 14 residues. Trimming removed 3 bases from V and 3 bases from J; junction bases left unmatched: 6. In germline, CDR1 is SGHDT, CDR2 YYEEEE. The CDR3: CASSWRTGNYEQYF. The DNA of the CDR3 is TGTGCCAGCAGCTGGAGGACAGGTAACTACGAGCAGTACTTC. The full variable domain, rest sourced from reference TRBV5-6 and TRBJ2-7, is DAGVTQSPTHLIKTRGQQVTLRCSPKSGHDTVSWYQQALGQGPQFIFQYYEEEERQRGNFPDRFSGHQFPNYSSELNVNALLLGDSALYLCASSWRTGNYEQYFGPGTRLTVT.

CDR3 protein: CASKWGGSYGYTF. The CDR3 region has the DNA TGTGCCAGCAAATGGGGCGGGAGCTATGGCTACACCTTC. The rearrangement joins TRBV28 to TRBJ1-2; TRBD1 is a possible D gene (5 bases). Trimming cost V 7 bases and J 4 bases, with 13 bases left between them. CDR1 is MDHEN and CDR2 is SYDVKM in the germline V gene. CDR3 length: 13 amino acids.

The chain joins TRBV7-8 to TRBJ1-3; D gene uncertain. This CDR3 has 14 amino acids. Germline V gene data show CDR1 as SGHVS and CDR2 as FQNEAQ. Trimming took off 5 bases at V and 2 bases at J, with 10 bases between the two ends. CDR3 sequence reads: CASSPAVTGNTIYF. CDR3 DNA sequence: TGTGCCAGCAGCCCCGCGGTAACTGGAAACACCATATATTTT.

V is TRBV19 and J is TRBJ1-3; 9 nucleotides align to TRBD1. This CDR3 region has 16 residues. The V gene end was trimmed by 5 bases and the J gene end by 0 bases; junction bases not matched to a gene: 5. Germline V gives CDR1 LNHDA, CDR2 SQIVND (reference sequence). The CDR3 nucleotides read TGTGCCAGTAGTCCGGGACAGGGATTCTCTGGAAACACCATATATTTT. This sequence encodes CASSPGQGFSGNTIYF. The entire variable domain, with the rest obtained from reference TRBV19 and TRBJ1-3, is as follows: DGGITQSPKYLFRKEGQNVTLSCEQNLNHDAMYWYRQDPGQGLRLIYYSQIVNDFQKGDIAEGYSVSREKKESFPLTVTSAQKNPTAFYLCASSPGQGFSGNTIYFGEGSWLTVV.

The V gene is TRBV12-3 or TRBV12-4, the J gene TRBJ2-5; 8 positions match TRBD2. This CDR3 is 13 amino acids long. The V and J ends lost 6 bases and 5 bases, in that order; junction bases with no gene match: 5. The CDR3 is CASSRGGMETQYF. Here the CDR3 DNA reads TGTGCCAGCAGCCGCGGGGGGATGGAGACCCAGTACTTC.

The rearrangement joins TRBV18 to TRBJ2-7, with D maybe TRBD2 (6 bases). The germline V gene encodes CDR1 KGHSH and CDR2 LQKENI. Trimming took off 5 bases at V and 1 base at J, with 12 bases between the two ends. The CDR3 runs to 14 residues. The CDR3 spells CASSGGAGSYEQYF. DNA for the CDR3: TGTGCCAGCTCAGGCGGGGCTGGGTCCTACGAGCAGTACTTC.

The table lists this clone with a few counts. The rearrangement joins TRBV7-3 to TRBJ2-2, with a weak D call TRBD1 (6 bases). Germline lookup yields CDR1 SGHTA and CDR2 FQGTGA. Trimming removed 1 base at V and 6 bases at J, with 15 bases between. The CDR3 spans 16 residues. This CDR3 reads CASSLNSGAPAGELFF. In DNA, the CDR3 is TGTGCCAGCAGCTTAAATTCAGGGGCGCCGGCCGGGGAGCTGTTTTTT.

The V call is TRBV11-3, the J call TRBJ2-3, with D perhaps matching TRBD2 (6 bases). This CDR3 region has 15 residues. Between the trimmed V and J ends, which lost 5 bases and 5 bases, there was a span of 17 bases. CDR1 SGHNT and CDR2 YENEEA come from the germline V gene. The CDR3, as DNA: TGTGCCAGCAGCCTGACTAGTACCCTTCGAGATACGCAGTATTTT. Amino acids: CASSLTSTLRDTQYF.

The chain is built from TRBV5-1 and TRBJ1-2, with 11 bases matching TRBD1. J gave up 2 bases and V 4 bases, and 4 bases lay outside the gene matches. There are 15 residues in the CDR3. The V gene's germline CDR1 is SGHRS and CDR2 YFSETQ. CDR3 in amino acids: CASSPDRGPNYGYTF. For the CDR3, the DNA is TGCGCCAGCAGCCCGGACAGGGGGCCCAACTATGGCTACACCTTC.

The chain employs TRBV5-4 and TRBJ2-1; D may be TRBD2 (5 bases). Trimming removed 6 bases from V and 9 bases from J, with 25 bases in between. This CDR3 contains 16 residues. Germline CDR1 reads SGHNT; CDR2 reads YYREEE (reference sequence). This CDR3 reads CASTRSGISLKGEQFF. The CDR3 region has the DNA TGTGCCAGCACCAGATCCGGGATCTCTCTTAAGGGTGAGCAGTTCTTC.

The chain couples TRBV4-3 to TRBJ2-3; 7 nucleotides agree with TRBD2. CDR3 length: 16 amino acids. Germline CDR1 LGHNA, CDR2 YSLEER. V lost 0 bases, J lost 1 base, and 4 bases stayed unmatched. The CDR3 here is CASSQDGSGRTDTQYF. The DNA for the CDR3 is TGCGCCAGCAGCCAAGATGGTAGCGGGCGCACAGATACGCAGTATTTT.

The chain couples TRBV7-9 to TRBJ1-2; 9 bases map to TRBD1. Trimming took 1 base from V and 10 from J; bases not matched to a gene: 7. CDR1 is SEHNR, CDR2 FQNEAQ, per germline (reference sequence). The CDR3 extends over 14 amino acids. The CDR3 DNA is TGTGCCAGCAGCTTAGGACAGGGGGATTCGGACTACACCTTC. Translation gives CASSLGQGDSDYTF.

The chain joins TRBV13 to TRBJ2-7; 12 positions match TRBD2. There are 17 residues in the CDR3. Looked up from germline, CDR1 is PRHDT and CDR2 is FYEKMQ (reference sequence). V trimming: 5 bases; J trimming: 3 bases; junction bases outside the gene matches: 11. This CDR3 reads CASSLLAGGPYVYEQYF. DNA for the CDR3: TGTGCCAGCAGCCTACTAGCGGGGGGCCCTTACGTCTACGAGCAGTACTTC.

This chain links TRBV4-2 with TRBJ1-4; D uncertain. Trimming shortened V by 1 base and J by 6 bases, and 6 bases separated the two germline ends. CDR1 is LGHNA and CDR2 is YNFKEQ in the germline V gene. The CDR3 has 13 residues. The DNA of the CDR3 is TGTGCCAGCAGCCAAGCCGGGGATGAAAAACTGTTTTTT. Protein sequence: CASSQAGDEKLFF.